This entry describes one TCR beta chain. Original methodology: Cell counts per sample came from amplifying reference gene primers. Sequenced by immunoSEQ multiplex PCR; TCRdb stores in-frame clones only, minus some. The DNA was the basis for D and trimming; V, J and clone size are from that table. Among more than 75,000 clones, about 91% were seen once, and the ten largest hold more than 4.5%. The data were obtained in a study of blood T cell repertoires in COVID-19. On the study more broadly: Spain, Italy and the United States supplied samples that represented acute and convalescent COVID-19. Nucleic acid was either cDNA or gDNA, and it came from T cells, B-cell-depleted T cells, or PBMCs.

CDR3 length: 15 residues. Germline values: CDR1 SGHDN, CDR2 FVKESK. V lost 5 bases and J lost 0; bases outside the gene matches: 4. The chain joins TRBV14 to TRBJ1-1, with 9 bases matching TRBD1. The source of this sequence is an elderly woman with acute or convalescent COVID-19. The sequenced sample consisted of peripheral blood. CDR3: CASSDRTGVNTEAFF. CDR3 bases: TGTGCCAGCAGCGACCGGACAGGGGTGAACACTGAAGCTTTCTTT.